The clone carrying this T cell receptor beta chain was recorded many times. This specimen comes from a study of blood T cells in healthy people across ages. Combining a sample-barcoded 5' primer with a J-beta primer mix, a second PCR ran for roughly 6 to 12 cycles. TCRdb itself ran the 5' RACE reads through MiXCR, one entry per CDR3 protein. The data show about 640,000 distinct CDR3 sequences, under 70% seen once. The sequenced material came from blood. The TCR sequence derives from a man aged 60-69 years in good health.

In nucleotides, the CDR3 is TGTGCCAGCAGGGGGGGGGCCTACGAGCAGTACTTC. Translated, it gives CASRGGAYEQYF. This chain uses TRBV6-1 with TRBJ2-7; TRBD2 matches 7 bases. With V trimmed by 6 bases and J by 2 bases, 1 base remained unmatched. Germline values: CDR1 MNHNS, CDR2 SASEGT. CDR3 length: 12 amino acids.